The 25 T cell receptor beta chains reported below all come from one sample, sequenced in a study of T cell responses to AZD1222 COVID-19 vaccine. Here immunoSEQ multiplex PCR was the method, and the copy in TCRdb shows in-frame clones only, minus some. The sample holds approximately 25,000 clones, about nine tenths seen once. The source material was peripheral blood, sampled 28 days after the second AZD1222 dose. These receptor sequences come from an adult who received the AZD1222 COVID-19 vaccine.

V and J are TRBV7-9 and TRBJ1-6; D might be TRBD1 (6 bases). This CDR3 has 12 amino acids. Trimming stripped 10 bases from V and 8 bases from J, with 12 bases between. Germline V gives CDR1 SEHNR, CDR2 FQNEAQ (reference sequence). CDR3 protein: CAIAHRDSPLHF. The CDR3 DNA is TGTGCCATCGCCCACAGGGATTCACCCCTCCACTTT.

The chain carries TRBV13 and TRBJ2-2; 10 bases are shared with TRBD1. J gave up 6 bases and V 9 bases, and 13 bases lay outside the gene matches. The CDR3 covers 16 residues. Looked up from germline, CDR1 is PRHDT and CDR2 is FYEKMQ (reference sequence). The CDR3 loop is CASNTRQGAGAGELFF. The CDR3 DNA follows: TGTGCCAGTAACACAAGACAGGGGGCAGGGGCCGGGGAGCTGTTTTTT.

The chain couples TRBV19 to TRBJ1-2; no reliable D call. The CDR3 contains 13 residues. The germline V gene encodes CDR1 LNHDA and CDR2 SQIVND (reference sequence). V lost 7 bases to trimming and J lost 6 bases, with 15 bases between them. DNA of the CDR3: TGTGCCAGTACAGACATCGCCGGGGATGGCTACACCTTC. Translated, it gives CASTDIAGDGYTF.

Written as DNA, the CDR3 is TGCAGCGCCTCCGGGACAGGGGTAGGCGGCTACACCTTC. Residues: CSASGTGVGGYTF. The J gene is TRBJ1-2, the V gene TRBV29-1, with 10 bases that match TRBD1. V trimming: 7 bases; J trimming: 8 bases; junction bases outside the gene matches: 10. This CDR3 region has 13 residues. Germline assignment: CDR1 SQVTM and CDR2 ANQGSEA.

With regard to this clone: Relative to the germline gene, one junction end is altered; a read error may explain this. This sequence joins TRBV11-3 and TRBJ2-5; D remains ambiguous. The CDR3 extends over 14 amino acids. Germline CDR1 reads SGHNT; CDR2 reads YENEEA. The CDR3 protein is CASSLGTGWELSNF. CDR3 DNA: TGTGCCAGCAGCTTAGGGACCGGGTGGGAACTAAGTAACTTC. The variable domain in full, completed from reference TRBV11-3 and TRBJ2-5, reads EAGVVQSPRYKIIEKKQPVAFWCNPISGHNTLYWYLQNLGQGPELLIRYENEEAVDDSQLPKDRFSAERLKGVDSTLKIQPAELGDSAVYLCASSLGTGWELSNFGPGTRLLVL.

This clone was counted a single time. J is TRBJ2-7 and V is TRBV28; TRBD1 aligns across 7 bases. CDR1 and CDR2 (germline): MDHEN, SYDVKM. The CDR3 totals 13 residues. Trimming removed 10 bases from V and 3 bases from J; junction bases left unmatched: 9. The CDR3 loop reads CATDRYENYEQYF. The CDR3 DNA reads as TGTGCCACGGACAGGTACGAAAACTACGAGCAGTACTTC.

The CDR3 DNA sequence: TGTGCCAGCGAAGCTAGGGATCAGCCCCAGCATTTT. Translating it yields CASEARDQPQHF. The chain employs TRBV28 and TRBJ1-5; D unclear. Trimming stripped 8 bases from V and 5 bases from J, with 10 bases between. The germline gives CDR1 MDHEN, CDR2 SYDVKM. This CDR3 contains 12 residues. Looking up the rest from reference TRBV28 and TRBJ1-5 gives the full variable domain: DVKVTQSSRYLVKRTGEKVFLECVQDMDHENMFWYRQDPGLGLRLIYFSYDVKMKEKGDIPEGYSVSREKKERFSLILESASTNQTSMYLCASEARDQPQHFGDGTRLSIL.

The CDR3 DNA follows: TGTGCCAGCAGCCCCGGACAGGTCAATGAGCAGTTCTTC. It translates to CASSPGQVNEQFF. V gene TRBV7-9 combines with J gene TRBJ2-1, with 7 bases aligning to TRBD1. Germline CDR1 is SEHNR and CDR2 is FQNEAQ (reference sequence). With V trimmed by 5 bases and J by 6 bases, 4 bases remained unmatched. CDR3 size: 13 residues.

The rearrangement joins TRBV11-2 to TRBJ1-4, with D perhaps TRBD1 (6 bases). Trimming removed 1 base from V and 2 bases from J, with 11 bases in between. In germline, CDR1 is SGHAT, CDR2 FQNNGV. The CDR3 is 16 residues long. This CDR3 reads CASSLGDRPTNEKLFF. As DNA, the CDR3 is TGTGCCAGCAGCTTAGGAGACAGGCCGACTAATGAAAAACTGTTTTTT. The variable domain in full, completed from reference TRBV11-2 and TRBJ1-4, reads EAGVAQSPRYKIIEKRQSVAFWCNPISGHATLYWYQQILGQGPKLLIQFQNNGVVDDSQLPKDRFSAERLKGVDSTLKIQPAKLEDSAVYLCASSLGDRPTNEKLFFGSGTQLSVL.

The chain carries TRBV7-9 and TRBJ1-4, with TRBD1 as a possible D gene (5 bases). The CDR3 sequence is 20 residues long. The V end was cut by 7 bases, the J end by 0 bases, with 27 bases between. The V gene's germline CDR1 is SEHNR and CDR2 FQNEAQ (reference sequence). The CDR3 DNA follows: TGTGCCAGCACTTCCTTTAGGGGCCGGACTACCGACGCAACTAATGAAAAACTGTTTTTT. Protein product: CASTSFRGRTTDATNEKLFF. Looking up the rest from reference TRBV7-9 and TRBJ1-4 gives the full variable domain: DTGVSQNPRHKITKRGQNVTFRCDPISEHNRLYWYRQTLGQGPEFLTYFQNEAQLEKSRLLSDRFSAERPKGSFSTLEIQRTEQGDSAMYLCASTSFRGRTTDATNEKLFFGSGTQLSVL.

The chain employs TRBV6-2 or TRBV6-3 and TRBJ2-3; D unclear. Per the germline V gene, CDR1 is MNHEY and CDR2 is SVGEGT. V lost 5 bases and J 3 bases, leaving 9 bases between the germline ends. The CDR3 totals 13 residues. CDR3 protein: CASSPPATDTQYF. CDR3 nucleotides: TGTGCCAGCAGTCCCCCTGCTACAGATACGCAGTATTTT.

This clone was observed once. V usage is TRBV7-2 and J usage is TRBJ2-5; tentatively, D is TRBD1 or TRBD2 (7 bases each). The length of the CDR3 is 14 residues. Trimming removed 5 bases at V and 5 bases at J, with 15 bases between. CDR1 is SGHTA and CDR2 is FQGNSA in the germline V gene. CDR3 nucleotides: TGTGCCAGCAGCCCCCAGGGGGGGCGGGAGACCCAGTACTTC. Its translation is CASSPQGGRETQYF.

V gene TRBV27 combines with J gene TRBJ1-6, with a weak D call TRBD1 (5 bases). Germline V gives CDR1 MNHEY, CDR2 SMNVEV (reference sequence). Trimming shortened V by 2 bases and J by 0 bases, and 8 bases separated the two germline ends. The CDR3 extends over 16 amino acids. The CDR3 nucleotides are TGTGCCAGCAGTTTAGGGGGGGGCTCCTATAATTCACCCCTCCACTTT. Its protein product is CASSLGGGSYNSPLHF.

In DNA form, the CDR3 reads TGTGCCAGCAGCCAAGGACTAACGGGCTACGAGCAGTACTTC. It is translated as CASSQGLTGYEQYF. This chain joins TRBV14 and TRBJ2-7, with D perhaps matching TRBD2 (5 bases). CDR3 length: 14 amino acids. Germline assignment: CDR1 SGHDN and CDR2 FVKESK. Deletions cut 1 base from V and 3 bases from J, with 10 bases between.

This chain uses TRBV5-6 with TRBJ2-3; the match to TRBD1 covers 7 bases. J lost 1 base, V lost 4 bases, and 15 bases had no gene match. Germline values: CDR1 SGHDT, CDR2 YYEEEE. This CDR3 is built from 18 residues. In nucleotides, the CDR3 is TGTGCCAGCAGCATTCTCTACAACAGGGGCCTCCGCACAGATACGCAGTATTTT. Residues: CASSILYNRGLRTDTQYF.

This chain uses TRBV6-2 or TRBV6-3 with TRBJ2-7, with TRBD2 identical over 11 bases. V lost 0 bases and J lost 3; bases outside the gene matches: 13. The CDR3 totals 19 residues. From germline, CDR1 is MNHEY and CDR2 SVGEGT. CDR3 sequence: CASSYSPLIRLAGRYEQYF. CDR3 coding DNA: TGTGCCAGCAGTTACTCCCCTTTGATTCGACTAGCGGGACGCTACGAGCAGTACTTC.

This clone was detected only once. V gene TRBV29-1 combines with J gene TRBJ1-1, with D possibly being TRBD1 (6 bases). Germline lookup yields CDR1 SQVTM and CDR2 ANQGSEA. The CDR3 sequence is 13 residues long. Trimming removed 3 bases at V and 5 bases at J, with 13 bases between. Here the CDR3 reads CSVDRTGITEAFF. The DNA for the CDR3 is TGCAGCGTTGACAGAACAGGGATAACTGAAGCTTTCTTT. The full variable domain, completed using reference TRBV29-1 and TRBJ1-1, is SAVISQKPSRDICQRGTSLTIQCQVDSQVTMMFWYRQQPGQSLTLIATANQGSEATYESGFVIDKFPISRPNLTFSTLTVSNMSPEDSSIYLCSVDRTGITEAFFGQGTRLTVV.

This clone has just a few counts. The rearrangement uses TRBV4-2 and TRBJ2-5; D remains ambiguous. The CDR3 covers 16 residues. The germline CDR1 and CDR2 sequences are LGHNA and YNFKEQ. V lost 0 bases and J lost 4, with 15 bases in between. CDR3 residues: CASSQEHSTTRETQYF. The CDR3 coding sequence is TGTGCCAGCAGCCAAGAACACAGCACGACCCGAGAGACCCAGTACTTC.

The chain has TRBV11-2 and TRBJ2-1; the D gene is possibly TRBD1 (6 bases). CDR3 length equals 16 residues. The germline V gene encodes CDR1 SGHAT and CDR2 FQNNGV. Trimming shortened V by 3 bases and J by 7 bases, and 19 bases separated the two germline ends. CDR3 nucleotide sequence: TGTGCCAGCAGCTTCGCCGGGACACGAATTTCGAATGAGCAGTTCTTC. It translates to CASSFAGTRISNEQFF. Looking up the rest from reference TRBV11-2 and TRBJ2-1 gives the full variable domain: EAGVAQSPRYKIIEKRQSVAFWCNPISGHATLYWYQQILGQGPKLLIQFQNNGVVDDSQLPKDRFSAERLKGVDSTLKIQPAKLEDSAVYLCASSFAGTRISNEQFFGPGTRLTVL.

The chain has TRBV11-2 and TRBJ2-5; 10 nucleotides agree with TRBD1. The CDR3 totals 13 residues. With V trimmed by 8 bases and J by 5 bases, 5 bases remained unmatched. Per the germline V gene, CDR1 is SGHAT and CDR2 is FQNNGV. CDR3 amino acids: CASLDRGRETQYF. The CDR3 DNA sequence: TGTGCCAGCCTTGACAGGGGGCGGGAGACCCAGTACTTC.

This rearrangement joins TRBV28 to TRBJ2-7; D ambiguous. Germline-derived CDR1 and CDR2 are MDHEN and SYDVKM. The CDR3 covers 11 residues. V lost 2 bases, J lost 2 bases, and 1 base lay in between. The CDR3: CASSLTYEQYF. The CDR3 nucleotides are TGTGCCAGCAGTTTAACCTACGAGCAGTACTTC.

The chain employs TRBV3-1 (or the pseudogene TRBV3-2) and TRBJ1-4, with D tentatively TRBD1 (5 bases). CDR1 is LGHDT, CDR2 YNNKEL, per germline (reference sequence). Trimming stripped 2 bases from V and 7 bases from J, with 14 bases between. This CDR3 has 15 amino acids. In DNA form, the CDR3 reads TGTGCCAGCAGCCAATGGGGACGGTTTGGTGAAAAACTGTTTTTT. Its translation: CASSQWGRFGEKLFF.

The chain is built from TRBV4-1 and TRBJ1-6; tentative D call: TRBD1 (5 bases). The CDR3 consists of 17 residues. Germline assignment: CDR1 MGHRA and CDR2 YSYEKL. Trimming cost V 3 bases and J 5 bases, with 17 bases left between them. The CDR3 DNA follows: TGCGCCAGCAGCCAGGGTTTTGGGGCCACCAATAATTCACCCCTCCACTTT. Translating gives CASSQGFGATNNSPLHF.

This clone was observed once. The junction does not match germline at one end; this may be a read error. This chain links TRBV11-2 with TRBJ1-2; D call uncertain. The length of the CDR3 is 12 residues. Germline lookup yields CDR1 SGHAT and CDR2 FQNNGV. The CDR3 sequence: CASSLGDTRALF. The CDR3 nucleotides read TGTGCCAGCAGTCTGGGAGATACAAGGGCACTCTTC.

The chain is built from TRBV18 and TRBJ1-4; D not resolved. CDR3 length equals 14 residues. Germline CDR1 KGHSH, CDR2 LQKENI. Trimming removed 9 bases from V and 5 bases from J, with 16 bases in between. The CDR3 sequence: CASYEAGGNEKLFF. The CDR3 DNA is TGTGCCAGTTACGAGGCTGGAGGAAATGAAAAACTGTTTTTT.